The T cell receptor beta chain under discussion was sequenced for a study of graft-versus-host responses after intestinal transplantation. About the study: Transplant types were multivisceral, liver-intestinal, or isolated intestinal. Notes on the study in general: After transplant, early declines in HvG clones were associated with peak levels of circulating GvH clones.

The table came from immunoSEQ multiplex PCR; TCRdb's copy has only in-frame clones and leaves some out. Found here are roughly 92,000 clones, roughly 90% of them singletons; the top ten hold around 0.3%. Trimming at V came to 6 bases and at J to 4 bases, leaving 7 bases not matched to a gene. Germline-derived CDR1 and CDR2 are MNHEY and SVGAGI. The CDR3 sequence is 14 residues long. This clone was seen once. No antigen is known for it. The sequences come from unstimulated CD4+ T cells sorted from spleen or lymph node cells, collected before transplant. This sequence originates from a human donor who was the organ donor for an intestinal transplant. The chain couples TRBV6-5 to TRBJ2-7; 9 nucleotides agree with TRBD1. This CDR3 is CASSPDRGGYEQYF. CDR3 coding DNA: TGTGCCAGCAGCCCGGACAGGGGAGGGTACGAGCAGTACTTC.